This T cell receptor beta chain was profiled in a study of blood T cell repertoires in COVID-19. Study as a whole: Samples taken during acute and convalescent COVID-19 were collected in the United States, Italy and Spain. Sources were T cells, B-cell-depleted T cells, or PBMCs; the material itself was cDNA or gDNA.

The germline gives CDR1 LGHNA, CDR2 YSLEER. This CDR3 has 14 residues. Trimming took off 0 bases at V and 7 bases at J, with 12 bases between the two ends. This clone has only one observation. It was during active infection that Seattle patients were enrolled and then longitudinally followed. Under the authors' procedure: By means of reference gene primer amplification, nucleated cell counts were estimated. Using immunoSEQ multiplex PCR, the repertoire was profiled, and TCRdb retains in-frame clones only, with some absent. Clone size and the V and J calls come from that table; the DNA yielded D and trimming. The data contain fewer than 80,000 clones, 86% of them singletons.

The sequenced material came from peripheral blood. This clonotype was obtained from an elderly man with COVID-19, enrolled during active disease. V usage is TRBV4-3 and J usage is TRBJ1-2; possible D gene TRBD1, 5 bases. The CDR3 DNA reads TGCGCCAGCAGCCAAGATTACGCAGGGATTGGCTACACCTTC. Its protein is CASSQDYAGIGYTF.